This T cell receptor beta chain was obtained from a study of T cell changes during pregnancy in multiple sclerosis. The germline V gene has CDR1 SGHNT and CDR2 YYREEE (reference sequence). The CDR3 totals 15 residues. V was trimmed by 3 bases and J by 6 bases, leaving 19 bases between them. TCRdb's copy holds only in-frame clones and misses some; the assay was immunoSEQ multiplex PCR. The sample includes about 60,000 clones, 90% to 95% of them seen just once. This clonotype was sampled from a female donor with multiple sclerosis, enrolled in a pregnancy study. This chain links TRBV5-4 with TRBJ2-7, with a tentative D call TRBD1 (8 bases). Sequencing used peripheral blood, obtained before pregnancy. CDR3 sequence: CASSSYRGGLGEQYF. CDR3 nucleotides: TGTGCCAGCAGCTCCTACAGGGGGGGACTGGGCGAGCAGTACTTC. Based on the CDR3 plus reference TRBV5-4 and TRBJ2-7, the full variable domain is ETGVTQSPTHLIKTRGQQVTLRCSSQSGHNTVSWYQQALGQGPQFIFQYYREEENGRGNFPPRFSGLQFPNYSSELNVNALELDDSALYLCASSSYRGGLGEQYFGPGTRLTVT.